These 19 T cell receptor beta chains were sequenced from one sample in a study of PD-L1 blockade in urothelial cancer. Clones were read by immunoSEQ multiplex PCR, and TCRdb kept only the in-frame ones, dropping some. The sample lists 90,000 or so clones, 90% occurring once. Noted time point: pretreatment peripheral blood. This specimen consisted of PBMCs, obtained around atezolizumab (anti-PD-L1) treatment. These receptors were collected from a man aged 55 to 70 with urothelial cancer.

V is TRBV29-1 and J is TRBJ2-4, with TRBD2 matching over 10 bases. CDR3 length: 14 amino acids. Germline trimming cut 0 bases from V and 7 bases from J; bases unmatched to any gene: 3. From germline, CDR1 is SQVTM and CDR2 ANQGSEA. CDR3 amino acids: CSVEDGLAENIQYF. The CDR3 coding sequence is TGCAGCGTTGAAGATGGACTAGCGGAGAACATTCAGTACTTC.

The chain has TRBV18 and TRBJ2-3; TRBD1 might be the D (6 bases). Germline V gene lookup returns CDR1 KGHSH and CDR2 LQKENI. The CDR3 is 14 residues long. The germline V and J ends were trimmed by 1 base and 3 bases, with 8 bases remaining between them. This chain's CDR3 is CASSPLQGTDTQYF. The CDR3 region has the DNA TGTGCCAGCTCACCACTACAGGGAACAGATACGCAGTATTTT.

This sequence joins TRBV6-6 and TRBJ1-5; 10 bases match TRBD1. The CDR3 spans 15 residues. The germline V gene encodes CDR1 MNHNY and CDR2 SVGAGI (reference sequence). J lost 6 bases, V lost 8 bases, and 10 bases had no gene match. DNA for the CDR3: TGTGCCAGCCAAAGGGACAGGGGTCGGAGTCAGCCCCAGCATTTT. The encoded protein is CASQRDRGRSQPQHF.

The genes are TRBV5-4 and TRBJ2-1; TRBD2 matches 8 bases. The CDR3 sequence is 16 residues long. V shed 3 bases and J 0 bases; nucleotides not matched to a gene: 5. Germline V lookup: CDR1 SGHNT, CDR2 YYREEE (reference sequence). The DNA for the CDR3 is TGTGCCAGCAGCTCCGGGAGGGAGAGCTCCTACAATGAGCAGTTCTTC. Translated, it gives CASSSGRESSYNEQFF. Together with reference TRBV5-4 and TRBJ2-1, the CDR3 gives the full variable domain: ETGVTQSPTHLIKTRGQQVTLRCSSQSGHNTVSWYQQALGQGPQFIFQYYREEENGRGNFPPRFSGLQFPNYSSELNVNALELDDSALYLCASSSGRESSYNEQFFGPGTRLTVL.

This chain links TRBV6-1 with TRBJ2-1, with 10 bases fitting TRBD2. V lost 6 bases to trimming and J lost 6 bases; unmatched junction nucleotides: 2. The CDR3 length is 13 residues. CDR1 MNHNS and CDR2 SASEGT come from the germline V gene. The CDR3 loop is CASRASGSNEQFF. The DNA of the CDR3 is TGTGCCAGCAGGGCTAGCGGGAGCAATGAGCAGTTCTTC.

The rearrangement joins TRBV29-1 to TRBJ1-1; TRBD1 is a possible D gene (6 bases). This CDR3 spans 12 amino acids. Germline CDR1 is SQVTM and CDR2 is ANQGSEA. Between the trimmed V and J ends, which lost 6 bases and 7 bases, there was a span of 15 bases. This CDR3 reads CSVDQGFGEAFF. The CDR3 DNA reads TGCAGCGTGGATCAGGGGTTTGGTGAAGCTTTCTTT.

The J gene is TRBJ2-1, the V gene TRBV5-1; TRBD2 matches 9 bases. From germline, CDR1 is SGHRS and CDR2 YFSETQ. Trimming cost V 6 bases and J 8 bases; bases outside gene matches: 15. CDR3 length: 16 residues. In DNA form, the CDR3 reads TGCGCCAGCACCCTATTAAAAGGCGGGGGGGCTTATGAGCAGTTCTTC. Translating gives CASTLLKGGGAYEQFF.

V and J are TRBV6-6 and TRBJ2-4; 7 positions agree with TRBD1. The CDR3 runs to 14 residues. The V gene end was trimmed by 5 bases and the J gene end by 7 bases; junction bases not matched to a gene: 8. CDR1 is MNHNY, CDR2 SVGAGI, per germline (reference sequence). This chain's CDR3 is CASSTTGVLNIQYF. CDR3 coding DNA: TGTGCCAGCAGTACTACAGGGGTTTTGAACATTCAGTACTTC.

This chain links TRBV27 with TRBJ1-6; 7 bases fit TRBD1. V dropped 5 bases and J dropped 5; count of bases not matched to a gene: 12. Germline lookup yields CDR1 MNHEY and CDR2 SMNVEV (reference sequence). The CDR3 totals 17 residues. The CDR3 bases are TGTGCCAGCAGTGACCGGACAGGCCCCCTTAATAATTCACCCCTCCACTTT. This translates into CASSDRTGPLNNSPLHF.

This clone occurred a few times. The DNA of the CDR3 is TGTGCCAGCGGTCAAGGGGGCGAGGGGCAGCCCCAGCATTTT. It translates to CASGQGGEGQPQHF. The chain uses TRBV19 and TRBJ1-5; the match to TRBD1 covers 7 bases. The CDR3 runs to 14 residues. After removal of 9 bases from V and 7 bases from J, the junction contained 12 bases not matched to a gene. Per germline, CDR1 LNHDA and CDR2 SQIVND (reference sequence).

The chain joins TRBV5-1 to TRBJ1-6; TRBD1 agrees at 7 bases. The CDR3 is made up of 14 amino acids. V was pared by 5 bases and J by 12 bases, with 11 bases of the junction left unmatched. CDR1 and CDR2 from the germline V gene are SGHRS and YFSETQ. DNA of the CDR3: TGCGCCAGCAGTAGCGGGACAGCTCAGATACCCCTCCACTTT. Its translation is CASSSGTAQIPLHF.

The V gene is TRBV7-8, the J gene TRBJ1-2; D is perhaps TRBD1 (6 bases). Trimming shortened V by 4 bases and J by 8 bases, and 11 bases separated the two germline ends. This CDR3 has 12 amino acids. Germline lookup yields CDR1 SGHVS and CDR2 FQNEAQ. CDR3 in amino acids: CASSSNRDGYTF. The CDR3 nucleotides are TGTGCCAGCAGCTCAAACAGGGACGGCTACACCTTC. The full variable domain, rest sourced from reference TRBV7-8 and TRBJ1-2, is GAGVSQSPRYKVAKRGQDVALRCDPISGHVSLFWYQQALGQGPEFLTYFQNEAQLDKSGLPSDRFFAERPEGSVSTLKIQRTQQEDSAVYLCASSSNRDGYTFGSGTRLTVV.

This clone was seen only once. J is TRBJ2-4 and V is TRBV5-4; no reliable D call. Trimming stripped 0 bases from V and 0 bases from J, with 7 bases between. Germline V gene sequence: CDR1 SGHNT, CDR2 YYREEE (reference sequence). The CDR3 sequence is 15 residues long. For the CDR3, the DNA is TGTGCCAGCAGCTTGGCAGGTGTAGCCAAAAACATTCAGTACTTC. It encodes CASSLAGVAKNIQYF.

The chain uses TRBV6-1 and TRBJ1-1; no clear D. V lost 6 bases and J 3 bases, leaving 5 bases between the germline ends. CDR1 is MNHNS and CDR2 is SASEGT in the germline V gene. This CDR3 is 11 amino acids long. CDR3 sequence reads: CASRAYTEAFF. The DNA for the CDR3 is TGTGCCAGCAGGGCTTACACTGAAGCTTTCTTT.

The V gene is TRBV7-2, the J gene TRBJ2-1; TRBD2 might be the D (5 bases). Germline V gives CDR1 SGHTA, CDR2 FQGNSA. Trimming cost V 1 base and J 0 bases, with 10 bases left between them. This CDR3 comprises 16 residues. This CDR3 is CASSLGFGSSYNEQFF. The CDR3 DNA reads as TGTGCCAGCAGCTTAGGGTTTGGGAGCTCCTACAATGAGCAGTTCTTC.

The rearrangement uses TRBV18 and TRBJ2-1, with 15 bases that match TRBD2. Germline CDR1 reads KGHSH; CDR2 reads LQKENI. Losses at the gene ends were 2 bases for V and 7 bases for J; bases not matched to a gene: 0. This CDR3 is built from 15 residues. The CDR3 is CASSPGTSGRNEQFF. The CDR3 DNA is TGTGCCAGCTCACCAGGGACTAGCGGGAGGAATGAGCAGTTCTTC.

This clone appeared once. The chain links TRBV30 to TRBJ1-2; 7 nucleotides match TRBD1. CDR1 is GTSNPN and CDR2 is SVGIG in the germline V gene (reference sequence). There are 15 residues in the CDR3. With 3 bases clipped from V and 2 bases from J, the junction kept 9 bases outside the gene matches. CDR3 DNA sequence: TGTGCCTGGAGCCGGGACAGTGGTTTAAACTATGGCTACACCTTC. It is translated as CAWSRDSGLNYGYTF.

CDR3 amino acids: CASSLVGREAAYEQYF. CDR3 nucleotide sequence: TGTGCCAGCAGCTTGGTTGGGCGGGAGGCCGCCTACGAGCAGTACTTC. The J gene is TRBJ2-7, the V gene TRBV5-4; 8 bases map to TRBD2. The CDR3 loop spans 16 amino acids. With 0 bases clipped from V and 2 bases from J, the junction kept 7 bases outside the gene matches. The germline V gene encodes CDR1 SGHNT and CDR2 YYREEE (reference sequence).

V is TRBV9 and J is TRBJ2-5, with a possible D match to TRBD2 (6 bases). There are 14 residues in the CDR3. The V gene lost 3 bases and the J gene lost 5 bases, with 14 bases spanning the gap. Looked up from germline, CDR1 is SGDLS and CDR2 is YYNGEE. The CDR3: CASSAGLFEETQYF. In DNA, the CDR3 is TGTGCCAGCAGCGCGGGACTGTTTGAGGAGACCCAGTACTTC.